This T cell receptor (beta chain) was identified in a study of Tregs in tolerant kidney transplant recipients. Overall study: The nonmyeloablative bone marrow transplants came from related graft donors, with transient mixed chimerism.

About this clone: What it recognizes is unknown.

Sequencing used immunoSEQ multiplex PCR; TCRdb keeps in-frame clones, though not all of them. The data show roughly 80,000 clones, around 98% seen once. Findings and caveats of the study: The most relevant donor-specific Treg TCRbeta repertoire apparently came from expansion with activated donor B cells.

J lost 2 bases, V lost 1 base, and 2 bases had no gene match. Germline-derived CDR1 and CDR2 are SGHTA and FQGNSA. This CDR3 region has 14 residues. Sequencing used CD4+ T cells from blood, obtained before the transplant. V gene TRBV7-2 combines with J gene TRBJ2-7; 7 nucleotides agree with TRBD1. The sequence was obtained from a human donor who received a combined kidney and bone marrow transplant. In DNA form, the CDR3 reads TGTGCCAGCAGCTTAGTACAGGGGCCCTACGAGCAGTACTTC. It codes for CASSLVQGPYEQYF. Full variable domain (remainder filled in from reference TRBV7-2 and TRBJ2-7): GAGVSQSPSNKVTEKGKDVELRCDPISGHTALYWYRQSLGQGLEFLIYFQGNSAPDKSGLPSDRFSAERTGGSVSTLTIQRTQQEDSAVYLCASSLVQGPYEQYFGPGTRLTVT.